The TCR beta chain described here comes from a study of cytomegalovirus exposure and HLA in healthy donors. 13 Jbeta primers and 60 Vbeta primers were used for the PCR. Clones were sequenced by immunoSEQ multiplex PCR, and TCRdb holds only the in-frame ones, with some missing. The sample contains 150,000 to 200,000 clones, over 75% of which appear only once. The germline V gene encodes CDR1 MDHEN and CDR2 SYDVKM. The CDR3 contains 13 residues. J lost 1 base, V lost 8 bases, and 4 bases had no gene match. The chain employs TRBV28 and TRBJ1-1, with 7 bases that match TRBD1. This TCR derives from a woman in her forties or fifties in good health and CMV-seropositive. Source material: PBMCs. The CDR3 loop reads CASAGGRNTEAFF. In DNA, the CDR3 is TGTGCCAGCGCAGGGGGTCGGAACACTGAAGCTTTCTTT.